Included here is one T cell receptor beta chain sequence, with context. Its antigen is not known. The method was immunoSEQ multiplex PCR; TCRdb's version includes in-frame clones alone and lacks a portion of them. The table has 2 million or so clones, approximately 95% seen once. The entry originates in a study of shared clonotypes between healthy human individuals. Per germline, CDR1 SGHTA and CDR2 FQGNSA. The V segment lost 1 base and the J segment 3 bases; nucleotides outside the gene matches: 12. The CDR3 extends over 18 amino acids. Study conclusions and caveats: Generation probabilities were higher for clonotypes shared across all four sorted-subset donors than for unshared ones.

The naive CD8 subset, CD45RO-negative cells positively selected for CCR7, excluded terminally differentiated effector memory CD45RA+ cells. This receptor was identified in a man younger than 30 in good health. Sequencing was performed on naive CD8+ T cells sorted from blood. The J gene is TRBJ2-4, the V gene TRBV7-2, with 7 nucleotides matching TRBD1. CDR3 residues: CASSLGRGGEFGKNIQYF. The DNA for the CDR3 is TGTGCCAGCAGCTTAGGGAGAGGGGGCGAGTTTGGCAAAAACATTCAGTACTTC.